The TCR beta chain described here comes from a study of T cells after somatic rescue of genetic block (dated by TCRdb to 2018 to 2021). In the study overall: What the study looked at was long-term robustness, specifically in a T-cell system that came about through somatic rescue of a genetic block in T-cell development.

Library preparation used the immunoSEQ multiplex PCR assay. As stored in TCRdb, this immuneACCESS dataset retains in-frame rearrangements with V and J assigned. A fraction of the clones does not appear; measured against another copy, unresolved V genes explain less than half of the discrepancy, and the remainder lacks a known reason. The sample table shows about 67,000 clones, and 92% are seen once. The top ten clonotypes cover about 3% of the sample. Remarks on this clone: It lacks a known antigen. It has no much larger one-base neighbor in the sample; base qualities were not kept.

The CDR3 measures 15 amino acids from cysteine to phenylalanine. The read is trimmed to its CDR3 DNA, 45 bases read in frame from base 1. The germline V gene (reference sequence) specifies MNHEY as CDR1 and SMNVEV as CDR2. Relative to germline, V is missing 6 bases and J is missing 5 bases, with 11 bases of the junction outside any gene match. The receptor was derived from a man aged 40-50 years. The material sequenced was peripheral blood mononuclear cells (PBMCs). This receptor chain uses TRBV27 and TRBJ2-7; 9 bases in between match TRBD1. The sequenced DNA is TGTGCCAGCAGCCGCCGGGACAGGGAGTTAAACGAGCAGTACTTC. Protein translation: CASSRRDRELNEQYF.